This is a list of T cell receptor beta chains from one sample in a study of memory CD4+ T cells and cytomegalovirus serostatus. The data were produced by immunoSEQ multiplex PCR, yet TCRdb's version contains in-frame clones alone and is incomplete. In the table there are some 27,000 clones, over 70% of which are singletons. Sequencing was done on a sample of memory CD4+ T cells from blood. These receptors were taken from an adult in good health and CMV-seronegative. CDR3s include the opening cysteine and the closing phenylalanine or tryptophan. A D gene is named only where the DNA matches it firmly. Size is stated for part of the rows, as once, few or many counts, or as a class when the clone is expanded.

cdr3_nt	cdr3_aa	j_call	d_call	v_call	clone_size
TGCGCCAGCAGCGCCCGACAGGGACTCGACGAGCAGTACTTC	CASSARQGLDEQYF	TRBJ2-7	-	TRBV5-1	-
TGTGCCAGCAGCTTAGGGAGAGACAGTGGATCTTCTGGAAACACCATATATTTT	CASSLGRDSGSSGNTIYF	TRBJ1-3	-	TRBV7-9	-
TGTGCCAGCAGTTCTCCCCTCGAGGAGCAGTACTTC	CASSSPLEEQYF	TRBJ2-7	-	TRBV6-1	-
TGCAGCGTTGATTTGGACAGAAAAGCTTTCTTT	CSVDLDRKAFF	TRBJ1-1	-	TRBV29-1	-
TGTGCCAGCCTCGACAGGGAGCAACGAAACACCATATATTTT	CASLDREQRNTIYF	TRBJ1-3	TRBD1	TRBV6-1	-
TGTGCCAGCAGTTGGACTAGCGCCGGATCACAAGAGACCCAGTACTTC	CASSWTSAGSQETQYF	TRBJ2-5	TRBD2	TRBV6-5	-
TGTGCCACCTACTCCCAGGGTAAAGCTTTCTTT	CATYSQGKAFF	TRBJ1-1	-	TRBV19	few
TGCGCCAGCAGTGAGAACAGCCCTAATGAGCAGTTCTTC	CASSENSPNEQFF	TRBJ2-1	-	TRBV10-1	-
TGTGCCAGCAGCTTAGGACCCAGGGTTGGGACTGAAGCTTTCTTT	CASSLGPRVGTEAFF	TRBJ1-1	-	TRBV7-6	once
TGTGCCAGCAGCCTAGCGGGAGCCTCCTACAATGAGCAGTTCTTC	CASSLAGASYNEQFF	TRBJ2-1	TRBD2	TRBV11-2	-
TGTGCCAGCAGCCCCAAGTTAGCGGGAGGAGGGAACACCGGGGAGCTGTTTTTT	CASSPKLAGGGNTGELFF	TRBJ2-2	TRBD2	TRBV7-9	-
TGTGCCAGCAGCTACGGGAGCACTGAAGCTTTCTTT	CASSYGSTEAFF	TRBJ1-1	-	TRBV6-5	-
TGTGCCAGCAGCCATACACAGGGGTGGGCATTCTTT	CASSHTQGWAFF	TRBJ1-1	TRBD1	TRBV14	-
TGCGCCAGCACCCCTGGGGGTAGCTACGAGCAGTACTTC	CASTPGGSYEQYF	TRBJ2-7	-	TRBV5-1	-
TGTGCCAGCAGCTTAGATGGACAGATAAATCAGCCCCAGCATTTT	CASSLDGQINQPQHF	TRBJ1-5	-	TRBV7-2	-
TGTGCCAGCAGCCTAACTGAGCAGGGGCTGGGTATAATCGGATTGTTAACTGAAGCTTTCTTT	CASSLTEQGLGIIGLLTEAFF	TRBJ1-1	-	TRBV7-8	-
TGCGCCAGCAGCTCGGGACAGCCCTACAATGAGCAGTTCTTC	CASSSGQPYNEQFF	TRBJ2-1	TRBD1	TRBV5-1	-
TGCGCCAGCAGCCAAGAAGACAGGGGGCTGTACGAGCAGTACTTC	CASSQEDRGLYEQYF	TRBJ2-7	TRBD1	TRBV4-3	-
TGTGCCATCGGTGGGTCGCCTTCGGGGGATACGCAGTATTTT	CAIGGSPSGDTQYF	TRBJ2-3	-	TRBV10-3	-
TGTGCCAGCAGTTTATCGGCAGGGTTTGGGAGTATCAATCAGCCCCAGCATTTT	CASSLSAGFGSINQPQHF	TRBJ1-5	-	TRBV28	few
TGTGCCATCAGTGAGTCGTGGCCAGGGGGGAATTCCGGGGAGCTGTTTTTT	CAISESWPGGNSGELFF	TRBJ2-2	-	TRBV10-3	-
TGTGCCAGCAGGCCGGGCCACCTTTCACCCCTCCACTTT	CASRPGHLSPLHF	TRBJ1-6	-	TRBV6-5	-
TGTGCCAGCAGCTTCCGCAGGGGGCGATACAATGAGCAGTTCTTC	CASSFRRGRYNEQFF	TRBJ2-1	TRBD1	TRBV13	-
TGCAGCGTTGGTGTAGCGGGGGGGCCGAATACGCAGTATTTT	CSVGVAGGPNTQYF	TRBJ2-3	TRBD2	TRBV29-1	-
TGTGCCAGCAGCCCAGATCGATTCACAGATACGCAGTATTTT	CASSPDRFTDTQYF	TRBJ2-3	-	TRBV28	-
TGTGCCAGCAGCGCTGAGGGGGGAGGCTATGGCTACACCTTC	CASSAEGGGYGYTF	TRBJ1-2	-	TRBV6-5	-
TGTGCCAGCAGTTCGGACAACCGGAATGGCTACACCTTC	CASSSDNRNGYTF	TRBJ1-2	-	TRBV6-5	-
TGTGCCAGCTCACTATCGGGACAGGGGAACCCAACCTACGAGCAGTACTTC	CASSLSGQGNPTYEQYF	TRBJ2-7	TRBD1	TRBV18	-
TGCGCCAGCAGCTTGGATATGTCAGGGGTTAGCATTCAGTACTTC	CASSLDMSGVSIQYF	TRBJ2-4	-	TRBV5-1	-
TGTGCCAGCAGTTTTACAGATACGCAGTATTTT	CASSFTDTQYF	TRBJ2-3	-	TRBV28	-
TGTGCCAGCAGCCGACAGCTTAACTATGGCTACACCTTC	CASSRQLNYGYTF	TRBJ1-2	-	TRBV6-4	-
TGTGCCAGCAGATACGGGCGACAGCACTCTGGAAACACCATATATTTT	CASRYGRQHSGNTIYF	TRBJ1-3	-	TRBV2	few